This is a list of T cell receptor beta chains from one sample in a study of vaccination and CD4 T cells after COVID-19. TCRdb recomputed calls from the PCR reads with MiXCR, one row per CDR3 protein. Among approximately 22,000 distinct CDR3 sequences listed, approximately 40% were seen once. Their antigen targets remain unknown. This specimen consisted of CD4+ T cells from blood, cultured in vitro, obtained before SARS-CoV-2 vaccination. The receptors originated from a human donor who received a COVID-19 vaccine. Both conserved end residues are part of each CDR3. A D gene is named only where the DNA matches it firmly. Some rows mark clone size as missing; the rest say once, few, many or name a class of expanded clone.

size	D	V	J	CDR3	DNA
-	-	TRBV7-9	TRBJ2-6	CASSLSMGSGANVLTF	TGTGCCAGCAGCTTATCAATGGGGTCTGGGGCCAACGTCCTGACTTTC
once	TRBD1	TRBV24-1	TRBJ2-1	CATSGRDRGSGDEQFF	TGTGCCACCAGTGGCCGAGACAGGGGGTCAGGCGATGAGCAGTTCTTC
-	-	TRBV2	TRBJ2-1	CASNRDPNEQFF	TGTGCCAGCAATAGGGATCCCAATGAGCAGTTCTTC
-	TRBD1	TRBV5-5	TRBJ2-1	CASSLEGQGIREQFF	TGTGCCAGCAGCTTGGAGGGACAGGGTATAAGGGAGCAGTTCTTC
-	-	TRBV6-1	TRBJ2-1	CASRTGTNPHNEQFF	TGTGCCAGCAGAACCGGGACGAACCCCCACAATGAGCAGTTCTTC
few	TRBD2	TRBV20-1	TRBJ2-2	CSASRAGDGELFF	TGCAGTGCTAGTAGGGCGGGGGACGGGGAGCTGTTTTTT
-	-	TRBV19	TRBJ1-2	CASSQYRRAADGYTF	TGTGCCAGTAGTCAATACCGACGGGCTGCCGACGGCTACACCTTC
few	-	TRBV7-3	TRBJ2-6	CASSLLGLQNSGANVLTF	TGTGCCAGCAGCTTACTGGGTCTCCAAAACTCTGGGGCCAACGTCCTGACTTTC
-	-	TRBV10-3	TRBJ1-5	CAISDMRDSNQPQHF	TGTGCCATCAGTGATATGAGAGATAGCAATCAGCCCCAGCATTTT
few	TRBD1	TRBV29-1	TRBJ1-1	CSVRGPDRGWGTEAFF	TGCAGCGTGAGAGGTCCCGACAGGGGTTGGGGCACTGAAGCTTTCTTT
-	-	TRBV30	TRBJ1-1	CAWTPYTEAFF	TGTGCCTGGACACCGTACACTGAAGCTTTCTTT
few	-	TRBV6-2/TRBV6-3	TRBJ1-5	CASSYPPAGYDQPQHF	TGTGCCAGCAGTTACCCCCCGGCAGGGTACGATCAGCCCCAGCATTTT
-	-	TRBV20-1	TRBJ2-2	CSALQVGSSRELFF	TGCAGTGCTCTACAGGTGGGGTCAAGCAGGGAGCTGTTTTTT
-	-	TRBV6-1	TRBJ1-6	CASSLRFYNSPLHF	TGTGCCAGCTCGCTTCGGTTCTATAATTCACCCCTCCACTTT